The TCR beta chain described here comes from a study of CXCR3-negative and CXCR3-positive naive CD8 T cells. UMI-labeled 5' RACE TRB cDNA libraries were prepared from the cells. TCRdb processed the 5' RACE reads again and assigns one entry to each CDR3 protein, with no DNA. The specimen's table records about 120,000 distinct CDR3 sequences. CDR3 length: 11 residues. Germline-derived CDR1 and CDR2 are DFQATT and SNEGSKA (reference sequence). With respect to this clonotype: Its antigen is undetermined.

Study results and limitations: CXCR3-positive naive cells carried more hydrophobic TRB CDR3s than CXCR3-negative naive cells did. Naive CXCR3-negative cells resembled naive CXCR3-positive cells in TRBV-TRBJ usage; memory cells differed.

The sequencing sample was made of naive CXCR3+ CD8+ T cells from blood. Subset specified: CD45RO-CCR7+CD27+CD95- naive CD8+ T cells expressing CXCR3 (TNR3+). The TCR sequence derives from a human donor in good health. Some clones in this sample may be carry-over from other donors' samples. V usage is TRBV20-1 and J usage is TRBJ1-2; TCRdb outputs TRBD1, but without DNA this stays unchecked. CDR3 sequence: CSTGQDYGYTF.